This paragraph reports one T cell receptor (beta chain). Its specificity is not known. One end of the junction varies from germline; a read error may be responsible. These data originate in a study of T cells in Graves' hyperthyroidism and ophthalmopathy. Clinical symptoms, serum thyroxine and TRAb, thyroid ultrasound and orbital computed tomography were used for the diagnoses. RNA transcripts served as the template for amplifying TCR beta CDR3 regions. An initial round of RT-PCR targeting the TCR CDR3 relied on the HTBI primer set. TCRdb analysed the multiplex PCR reads with MiXCR anew, one entry per CDR3 protein. The table records about 640,000 distinct CDR3 sequences, about 45% of them present only once. General study findings and limits: Ophthalmopathy was predicted by the model a median of roughly 6.6 months ahead of onset. Expanded thyroid clonotypes (above 0.001) were mostly also found in blood. Separating ophthalmopathy from stable hyperthyroidism was achieved by a 13 V-J model.

Germline values: CDR1 SEHNR, CDR2 FQNEAQ (reference sequence). This CDR3 comprises 16 residues. The sequenced sample consisted of peripheral blood or thyroid tissue (not recorded which). This chain joins TRBV7-9 and TRBJ2-7, with TRBD2 matching 11 bases. The receptor was isolated from an adult man with Graves' disease, either hyperthyroidism or ophthalmopathy (not recorded which). In nucleotides, the CDR3 is TGCGCCAGCAGCAGGGGACTAGCGGCGGCAGGGGACGAGCAGTACTTC. Translating gives CASSRGLAAAGDEQYF.